These 20 T cell receptor beta chains were all obtained from the same sample, sequenced in a study of a mutant IDH1 vaccine in newly diagnosed glioma. Sequencing was performed with immunoSEQ multiplex PCR; in TCRdb, only in-frame clones are kept and a portion is missing. The sample holds approximately 70,000 clones; 84% are singletons and the top ten take 10% to 15%. Regarding time point: week 23, last vaccination. Vaccination comprised doses that each held 300 ug of mutant IDH1 20-mer peptide, plus topical imiquimod. These receptors' targets are unknown. Material: PBMCs, obtained from a glioma patient whose treatment included an IDH1 peptide vaccine. These receptors came from a man between 18 and 35 years old with glioma.

The chain employs TRBV6-5 and TRBJ2-7, with 7 bases aligning to TRBD2. There are 15 residues in the CDR3. V was pared by 5 bases and J by 6 bases, with 13 bases of the junction left unmatched. Germline CDR1 reads MNHEY; CDR2 reads SVGAGI. CDR3 in amino acids: CASSTFVSGGSEQYF. The DNA for the CDR3 is TGTGCCAGCAGTACGTTCGTGTCGGGAGGTAGCGAGCAGTACTTC.

V is TRBV5-5 and J is TRBJ1-1; no reliable D call. V lost 3 bases, J lost 7 bases, and 7 bases lay in between. From germline, CDR1 is SGHKS and CDR2 YYEKEE (reference sequence). The CDR3 has 11 residues. CDR3 in DNA: TGTGCCAGCAGCTACACAAATGAAGCTTTCTTT. Encoded protein: CASSYTNEAFF.

The rearrangement uses TRBV6-5 and TRBJ1-2, with a possible D match to TRBD1 (5 bases). The CDR3 loop spans 13 amino acids. V was cut by 4 bases and J by 10 bases, with 16 bases left in between. Per the germline V gene, CDR1 is MNHEY and CDR2 is SVGAGI. In nucleotides, the CDR3 is TGTGCCAGCAGTTTAATCGCCAACAGGATCTACACCTTC. Residues: CASSLIANRIYTF.

The V and J genes are TRBV7-2 and TRBJ1-6, with TRBD1 matching 10 bases. After removal of 0 bases from V and 0 bases from J, the junction contained 11 bases not matched to a gene. Per germline, CDR1 SGHTA and CDR2 FQGNSA. This CDR3 is 21 amino acids long. CDR3 loop: CASSLAGQGVIFSSYNSPLHF. CDR3 nucleotide sequence: TGTGCCAGCAGCTTAGCAGGACAGGGGGTTATTTTCAGCTCCTATAATTCACCCCTCCACTTT.

The chain employs TRBV4-2 and TRBJ2-1, with TRBD2 matching over 11 bases. The junction had 5 bases not matched to a gene; V was cut back by 3 bases and J by 7 bases. CDR3 length: 15 residues. The germline gives CDR1 LGHNA, CDR2 YNFKEQ. The CDR3 sequence is CASSHSGRAANEQFF. The CDR3 bases are TGTGCCAGCAGCCATAGCGGGAGGGCTGCGAATGAGCAGTTCTTC.

This clone was recorded once. The chain carries TRBV30 and TRBJ2-4; 11 positions agree with TRBD2. Germline loops: CDR1 GTSNPN, CDR2 SVGIG (reference sequence). The J segment lost 6 bases and the V segment lost 4 bases, leaving 2 bases of the junction unmatched. This CDR3 comprises 13 residues. CDR3 sequence (DNA): TGTGCCTGGACTAGCGGGGGGCCAAACATTCAGTACTTC. It translates to CAWTSGGPNIQYF.

This clone was observed a few times. The chain links TRBV30 to TRBJ1-1, with D hard to call. Germline V lookup: CDR1 GTSNPN, CDR2 SVGIG (reference sequence). This CDR3 region has 14 residues. Trimming pared 5 bases from V and 4 bases from J, leaving 17 bases between. CDR3 DNA: TGTGCCTGGTCATCGGTCCTCTCAGGCACTGAAGCTTTCTTT. This codes for CAWSSVLSGTEAFF.

This clone appeared a few times. The CDR3 loop reads CSGYRITEAFF. DNA of the CDR3: TGCAGTGGATACAGAATCACTGAAGCTTTCTTT. The chain recombines TRBV20-1 with TRBJ1-1, with D unresolved. V was clipped by 7 bases and J by 4 bases, with 10 bases between them. CDR1 is DFQATT and CDR2 is SNEGSKA in the germline V gene (reference sequence). There are 11 residues in the CDR3.

The chain links TRBV4-3 to TRBJ2-7, with D possibly matching TRBD1 (6 bases). V lost 0 bases, J lost 4 bases, and 13 bases lay in between. The CDR3 contains 15 residues. Germline V gives CDR1 LGHNA, CDR2 YSLEER. The CDR3 region has the DNA TGCGCCAGCAGCCAAGACAGGGGAAGATGGTACGAGCAGTACTTC. Its translation: CASSQDRGRWYEQYF.

The V and J genes are TRBV29-1 and TRBJ1-1; TRBD1 matches at 10 bases. The CDR3 is 13 amino acids. Germline lookup yields CDR1 SQVTM and CDR2 ANQGSEA. V was clipped by 7 bases and J by 5 bases; unmatched bases: 7. CDR3: CSGGGQGWTEAFF. The CDR3 DNA follows: TGCAGCGGGGGGGGACAGGGGTGGACTGAAGCTTTCTTT.

The chain employs TRBV9 and TRBJ1-4; no definite D call. The CDR3 runs 12 residues. The germline V gene has CDR1 SGDLS and CDR2 YYNGEE. Trimming left V 4 bases short and J 12 bases short, with 13 bases between. The chain's CDR3 is CASSQDGQQLFF. For the CDR3, the DNA is TGTGCCAGCAGCCAGGACGGCCAGCAACTGTTTTTT. Full variable domain (rest looked up from reference TRBV9 and TRBJ1-4): DSGVTQTPKHLITATGQRVTLRCSPRSGDLSVYWYQQSLDQGLQFLIQYYNGEERAKGNILERFSAQQFPDLHSELNLSSLELGDSALYFCASSQDGQQLFFGSGTQLSVL.

The V call is TRBV5-4, the J call TRBJ1-2; D possibly corresponds to TRBD1 (5 bases). The CDR3 consists of 14 residues. Looked up from germline, CDR1 is SGHNT and CDR2 is YYREEE (reference sequence). Between the trimmed V and J ends, which lost 1 base and 4 bases, there was a span of 11 bases. CDR3 amino acids: CASSLPGGSYGYTF. CDR3 sequence (DNA): TGTGCCAGCAGCTTGCCGGGGGGTTCCTATGGCTACACCTTC.

V gene TRBV4-2 combines with J gene TRBJ2-2; D is perhaps TRBD1 (5 bases). The V end lost 2 bases, the J end lost 6 bases, and 19 bases lay between the germline ends. Looked up from germline, CDR1 is LGHNA and CDR2 is YNFKEQ. The length of the CDR3 is 17 residues. For the CDR3, the DNA is TGTGCCAGCAGCCAATTAAATCCAGGGTCTTTCGCCGGGGAGCTGTTTTTT. It encodes CASSQLNPGSFAGELFF.

V gene TRBV19 combines with J gene TRBJ2-5; 9 nucleotides line up with TRBD1. The CDR3 runs 14 residues. The V gene end was trimmed by 3 bases and the J gene end by 5 bases; junction bases not matched to a gene: 4. Germline loops: CDR1 LNHDA, CDR2 SQIVND (reference sequence). CDR3 DNA: TGTGCCAGTAGTATCGGGACAGGGACGGAGACCCAGTACTTC. Protein: CASSIGTGTETQYF.

Here the CDR3 DNA reads TGTGCCAGCAGCTTTTTCAGGGTAGCGGGTGGCGGCACAGATACGCAGTATTTT. This gives the protein CASSFFRVAGGGTDTQYF. J is TRBJ2-3 and V is TRBV7-2; 7 bases are shared with TRBD2. Trimming took 3 bases from V and 1 from J; bases not matched to a gene: 13. CDR3 size: 18 residues. Germline values: CDR1 SGHTA, CDR2 FQGNSA.

V gene TRBV9 combines with J gene TRBJ2-1; 13 bases map to TRBD2. The CDR3 spans 15 residues. CDR1 is SGDLS, CDR2 YYNGEE, per germline. V shed 2 bases and J 4 bases; nucleotides not matched to a gene: 0. CDR3 bases: TGTGCCAGCAGCGTGACTAGCGGGGGGTACAATGAGCAGTTCTTC. As protein: CASSVTSGGYNEQFF.

The V and J genes are TRBV6-6 and TRBJ2-7; unclear D gene. Germline V gene lookup returns CDR1 MNHNY and CDR2 SVGAGI (reference sequence). This CDR3 has 12 residues. The germline V and J ends were trimmed by 4 bases and 5 bases, with 9 bases remaining between them. CDR3: CASSSVPNEQYF. The CDR3 coding sequence is TGTGCCAGCAGTTCCGTCCCGAACGAGCAGTACTTC.

This clone was seen just once. The rearrangement uses TRBV10-3 and TRBJ1-1, with D maybe TRBD1 (5 bases). The germline V gene has CDR1 ENHRY and CDR2 SYGVKD. Trimming removed 10 bases from V and 2 bases from J, with 26 bases in between. CDR3 length equals 17 residues. The CDR3 loop reads CATGGENVNSRNTEAFF. For the CDR3, the DNA is TGTGCCACCGGGGGGGAGAACGTCAACAGCCGAAACACTGAAGCTTTCTTT.

The rearrangement uses TRBV29-1 and TRBJ2-7; D may correspond to TRBD1 or TRBD2 (5 bases each). The V and J ends lost 4 bases and 0 bases respectively, with 10 bases between them. Germline loops: CDR1 SQVTM, CDR2 ANQGSEA. The CDR3 loop spans 13 amino acids. Here the CDR3 DNA reads TGCAGCGTTGCGCGAGGGACCTCCTACGAGCAGTACTTC. Amino acid sequence: CSVARGTSYEQYF.

The CDR3 DNA sequence: TGTGCCACCAGCACTAAACCGGGACAGGGGTACGAGCAGTACTTC. This translates into CATSTKPGQGYEQYF. The gene calls are TRBV15 and TRBJ2-7; 10 positions agree with TRBD1. This CDR3 has 15 residues. V dropped 4 bases and J dropped 4; count of bases not matched to a gene: 7. Germline V gives CDR1 LNHNV, CDR2 YYDKDF (reference sequence).